Below, 2 T cell receptor beta chains from the same sample are listed, as sequenced in a study of blood T cell repertoires in COVID-19 (TCRdb year 2020). Libraries were prepared through the immunoSEQ multiplex PCR assay. The table comes from immuneACCESS by way of TCRdb, which keeps in-frame sequences with V and J called. Part of the clones is missing from these tables; in studies checked, under half for an unresolved V gene and the rest for unknown reasons. Here the sample has more than 95,000 clones; approximately 86% occur a single time. About 7.7% of the sample rests with the top ten. Sequencing used peripheral blood. These receptors came from a human donor in a cohort sampled during active COVID-19.

A note on this clone: Other DNA sequences in this specimen translate into the identical CDR3. V is TRBV19 and J is TRBJ1-3, with unresolved D. This CDR3 contains 15 residues. CDR1 is LNHDA, CDR2 SQIVND, per germline (reference sequence). Trimming removed 3 bases at V and 0 bases at J, with 9 bases between. DNA of the CDR3: TGTGCCAGTAGTATTGATCGAGGCTCTGGAAACACCATATATTTT. Its translation: CASSIDRGSGNTIYF.

The genes are TRBV7-4 and TRBJ2-3, with D maybe TRBD2 (5 bases). The CDR3 loop spans 17 amino acids. Trimming pared 6 bases from V and 2 bases from J, leaving 21 bases between. The germline V gene encodes CDR1 SGHVT and CDR2 SQSDAQ. The CDR3 DNA reads as TGTGCCAGCAGGTCACAACCCGAGGGTTATGACACAGATACGCAGTATTTT. Protein: CASRSQPEGYDTDTQYF.